The 32 T cell receptor beta chains listed next were all sequenced from one sample in a study of blood T cell repertoires in COVID-19. Libraries were prepared by immunoSEQ multiplex PCR; TCRdb keeps only in-frame clonotypes and omits some of them. The data show 200,000 to 250,000 clones, 80% to 85% seen once. Sequencing used peripheral blood. The receptor set was obtained from a woman at least 80 years old with active or convalescent COVID-19.

The genes are TRBV19 and TRBJ1-6, with TRBD1 matching 9 bases. Per germline, CDR1 LNHDA and CDR2 SQIVND (reference sequence). The V gene end was trimmed by 4 bases and the J gene end by 9 bases; junction bases not matched to a gene: 4. CDR3 size: 14 residues. The CDR3 sequence is CASSRTGDTSPLHF. The CDR3 DNA sequence: TGTGCCAGTAGTAGGACAGGGGATACTTCACCCCTCCACTTT.

The chain employs TRBV27 and TRBJ2-2; D is ambiguous. Trimming stripped 5 bases from V and 7 bases from J, with 11 bases between. CDR3 length: 13 amino acids. Germline loops: CDR1 MNHEY, CDR2 SMNVEV (reference sequence). The CDR3 nucleotides read TGTGCCAGCAGTCCACCTTCTAGCGGGGAGCTGTTTTTT. Translated, it gives CASSPPSSGELFF.

The gene calls are TRBV4-3 and TRBJ2-7, with 11 bases matching TRBD2. V trimming: 6 bases; J trimming: 0 bases; junction bases outside the gene matches: 10. CDR3 size: 17 residues. Germline values: CDR1 LGHNA, CDR2 YSLEER. CDR3 DNA: TGCGCCAGCAGTTGGGGAAGTCTAGCGGGAGGCTCCTACGAGCAGTACTTC. It translates to CASSWGSLAGGSYEQYF.

The chain combines TRBV6-5 with TRBJ2-3, with D unresolved. Between the trimmed V and J ends, which lost 0 bases and 4 bases, there was a span of 11 bases. In germline, CDR1 is MNHEY, CDR2 SVGAGI. CDR3 size: 15 residues. This chain's CDR3 is CASSYSSIVSDTQYF. The CDR3 bases are TGTGCCAGCAGTTACTCGAGTATCGTTTCAGATACGCAGTATTTT.

This clone was seen only once. The chain links TRBV19 to TRBJ2-5, with 11 bases that match TRBD2. CDR1 is LNHDA and CDR2 is SQIVND in the germline V gene (reference sequence). The CDR3 loop spans 15 amino acids. V gave up 6 bases and J gave up 5 bases; unmatched junction bases: 8. The CDR3 bases are TGTGCCAGTAGCGTTACTAGCGGGGGCCCGGAGACCCAGTACTTC. Translation: CASSVTSGGPETQYF.

The chain joins TRBV9 to TRBJ2-3; D gene unclear. The V gene lost 3 bases and the J gene lost 0 bases, with 14 bases spanning the gap. The CDR3 runs to 16 residues. Germline-derived CDR1 and CDR2 are SGDLS and YYNGEE. CDR3 nucleotide sequence: TGTGCCAGCAGCGAAACTCCTACCCCTAGCACAGATACGCAGTATTTT. Its protein is CASSETPTPSTDTQYF.

Details on this clone: One junction end disagrees with the germline gene, perhaps due to a read error. This chain uses TRBV7-2 with TRBJ2-7; D unresolved. CDR3 length: 11 amino acids. Germline V CDR1 and CDR2: SGHTA, FQGNSA. The CDR3 protein is CASSLGWAVRF. The CDR3, as DNA: TGTGCCAGCAGCTTAGGGTGGGCAGTTCGATTC.

The chain carries TRBV5-4 and TRBJ1-1, with D perhaps TRBD1 (5 bases). There are 14 residues in the CDR3. Trimming left V 4 bases short and J 0 bases short, with 10 bases between. From germline, CDR1 is SGHNT and CDR2 YYREEE (reference sequence). The CDR3 bases are TGTGCCAGCAGCGCGGACATCATGAACACTGAAGCTTTCTTT. As protein: CASSADIMNTEAFF.

This chain connects TRBV19 to TRBJ1-5; weak D call: TRBD1 (5 bases). The CDR3 has 13 residues. Trimming stripped 2 bases from V and 7 bases from J, with 9 bases between. Germline V gives CDR1 LNHDA, CDR2 SQIVND (reference sequence). The CDR3: CASSILGGQPQHF. The DNA of the CDR3 is TGTGCCAGTAGTATATTGGGGGGGCAGCCCCAGCATTTT.

This chain uses TRBV27 with TRBJ1-4, with D maybe TRBD1 (6 bases). The CDR3 contains 14 residues. Trimming cost V 3 bases and J 7 bases, with 12 bases left between them. CDR1 is MNHEY and CDR2 is SMNVEV in the germline V gene (reference sequence). CDR3 sequence (DNA): TGTGCCAGCAGTTTCGGACAGTTGGGTGAAAAACTGTTTTTT. Residues: CASSFGQLGEKLFF.

This clone was seen only a few times. The rearrangement uses TRBV10-1 and TRBJ1-2; 8 bases are shared with TRBD1. CDR1 is WNHNN, CDR2 SYGVQD, per germline (reference sequence). This CDR3 region has 14 residues. V shed 2 bases and J 5 bases; nucleotides not matched to a gene: 4. The CDR3 sequence is CASSEPDRGYGYTF. CDR3 DNA sequence: TGCGCCAGCAGTGAGCCAGACAGGGGATATGGCTACACCTTC.

The chain uses TRBV10-1 and TRBJ2-5, with 7 bases that match TRBD1. This CDR3 region has 16 residues. CDR1 and CDR2 (germline): WNHNN, SYGVQD (reference sequence). The V gene end was trimmed by 0 bases and the J gene end by 3 bases; junction bases not matched to a gene: 7. The CDR3 DNA reads as TGCGCCAGCAGTGAGTCTCCAGGGGGAACCAAAGAGACCCAGTACTTC. Residues: CASSESPGGTKETQYF.

The chain has TRBV11-2 and TRBJ1-5, with TRBD1 matching over 7 bases. The CDR3 extends over 15 amino acids. The germline V gene encodes CDR1 SGHAT and CDR2 FQNNGV. Germline trimming cut 0 bases from V and 7 bases from J; bases unmatched to any gene: 6. CDR3 bases: TGTGCCAGCAGCTTAGATGGAGGGGGCCACCAGCCCCAGCATTTT. Translated, it gives CASSLDGGGHQPQHF.

V usage is TRBV5-8 and J usage is TRBJ1-5, with 8 bases lining up with TRBD1. Germline trimming cut 4 bases from V and 6 bases from J; bases unmatched to any gene: 6. CDR3 length: 14 residues. Germline V CDR1 and CDR2: SGHTS, YDEGEE. CDR3 loop: CASSARQGSQPQHF. The CDR3 DNA sequence: TGTGCCAGCAGCGCGAGACAGGGGAGTCAGCCCCAGCATTTT.

The chain has TRBV7-6 and TRBJ2-1; no firm D call. Germline-derived CDR1 and CDR2 are SGHVS and FNYEAQ. There are 13 residues in the CDR3. The V end was cut by 3 bases, the J end by 7 bases, with 10 bases between. The CDR3 sequence is CASSLTYQNEQFF. CDR3 DNA: TGTGCCAGCAGCTTGACTTATCAGAATGAGCAGTTCTTC.

The chain links TRBV18 to TRBJ1-3, with TRBD1 as a possible D gene (5 bases). V dropped 6 bases and J dropped 0 bases, with 12 bases sitting between them. Looked up from germline, CDR1 is KGHSH and CDR2 is LQKENI. CDR3 length: 15 residues. The chain's CDR3 is CASSRTGDSGNTIYF. CDR3 bases: TGTGCCAGCTCTCGAACAGGCGACTCTGGAAACACCATATATTTT.

As concerns this clone: Other DNA variants within this sample encode the same CDR3. This rearrangement joins TRBV7-2 to TRBJ1-5, with D unclear. V lost 0 bases to trimming and J lost 2 bases, with 5 bases between them. Per the germline V gene, CDR1 is SGHTA and CDR2 is FQGNSA. The CDR3 is 14 amino acids. As DNA, the CDR3 is TGTGCCAGCAGCTTAGCGCAGGGCAATCAGCCCCAGCATTTT. It encodes CASSLAQGNQPQHF.

The V gene is TRBV18, the J gene TRBJ2-5; 7 nucleotides line up with TRBD1. This CDR3 contains 16 residues. The ends lost 3 bases at V and 7 bases at J; junction bases unmatched: 14. Germline V gives CDR1 KGHSH, CDR2 LQKENI. Here the CDR3 DNA reads TGTGCCAGCTCACCCCCCGGGACAGAGACCCGGTTGACCCAGTACTTC. Protein: CASSPPGTETRLTQYF.

As concerns this clone: Other nucleotide sequences in the sample specify the same CDR3. This sequence joins TRBV7-3 and TRBJ2-1; 9 bases fit TRBD1. The CDR3 loop spans 15 amino acids. The junction had 4 bases not matched to a gene; V was cut back by 4 bases and J by 3 bases. The V gene's germline CDR1 is SGHTA and CDR2 FQGTGA. The CDR3, as DNA: TGTGCCAGCAGCTCGACAGGGGGTGGCTACAATGAGCAGTTCTTC. Protein product: CASSSTGGGYNEQFF.

This CDR3 is CASTIVGRDDTEAFF. Written as DNA, the CDR3 is TGTGCCAGCACCATTGTCGGCAGGGATGACACTGAAGCTTTCTTT. The gene calls are TRBV5-8 and TRBJ1-1; TRBD1 might be the D (5 bases). This CDR3 region has 15 residues. CDR1 and CDR2 (germline): SGHTS, YDEGEE. Trimming left V 6 bases short and J 3 bases short, with 18 bases between.

As regards this clone: The same CDR3 is also encoded by other DNA sequences in this sample. This CDR3 is CSVENPTTEAFF. The CDR3 DNA reads TGCAGCGTTGAAAACCCTACCACAGAGGCTTTCTTT. V and J are TRBV29-1 and TRBJ1-1; D is unclear. The germline V gene has CDR1 SQVTM and CDR2 ANQGSEA. The CDR3 length is 12 residues. The V and J ends lost 2 bases and 11 bases respectively, with 15 bases between them. The whole variable domain, filled in from reference TRBV29-1 and TRBJ1-1, reads SAVISQKPSRDICQRGTSLTIQCQVDSQVTMMFWYRQQPGQSLTLIATANQGSEATYESGFVIDKFPISRPNLTFSTLTVSNMSPEDSSIYLCSVENPTTEAFFGQGTRLTVV.

This clone was observed a few times. The chain joins TRBV27 to TRBJ1-1; no clear D gene. The CDR3 is 13 residues long. The germline V gene encodes CDR1 MNHEY and CDR2 SMNVEV (reference sequence). Trimming stripped 0 bases from V and 9 bases from J, with 11 bases between. DNA of the CDR3: TGTGCCAGCAGTTTATCAACATTTGGGCAAGCTTTCTTT. This codes for CASSLSTFGQAFF.

The rearrangement joins TRBV9 to TRBJ2-2; TRBD2 agrees at 8 bases. J lost 4 bases, V lost 0 bases, and 2 bases had no gene match. Germline assignment: CDR1 SGDLS and CDR2 YYNGEE. The CDR3 is 15 residues long. The CDR3 is CASSVGTSLTGELFF. CDR3 sequence (DNA): TGTGCCAGCAGCGTAGGGACTAGCCTCACCGGGGAGCTGTTTTTT.

This sequence joins TRBV15 and TRBJ2-7; no clear D. The CDR3 length is 12 residues. Germline CDR1 LNHNV, CDR2 YYDKDF (reference sequence). Trimming removed 4 bases at V and 1 base at J, with 5 bases between. DNA of the CDR3: TGTGCCACCAGCAAACGGTCCTACGAGCAGTACTTC. Amino acid sequence: CATSKRSYEQYF.

The chain has TRBV3-1 (or the pseudogene TRBV3-2) and TRBJ2-5, with D perhaps matching TRBD1 (5 bases). The length of the CDR3 is 15 residues. Germline V gene lookup returns CDR1 LGHDT and CDR2 YNNKEL (reference sequence). Trimming pared 1 base from V and 5 bases from J, leaving 14 bases between. In DNA form, the CDR3 reads TGTGCCAGCAGCCAAGGCAGGGTACAGAGGGAGACCCAGTACTTC. Translating gives CASSQGRVQRETQYF.

The gene calls are TRBV3-1 (or the pseudogene TRBV3-2) and TRBJ2-1, with TRBD2 matching 8 bases. Trimming removed 1 base from V and 4 bases from J; junction bases left unmatched: 3. The CDR3 totals 15 residues. Germline-derived CDR1 and CDR2 are LGHDT and YNNKEL (reference sequence). CDR3 loop: CASSQVAGTYNEQFF. CDR3 in DNA: TGTGCCAGCAGCCAAGTAGCGGGGACTTACAATGAGCAGTTCTTC.

V is TRBV4-3 and J is TRBJ2-7, with TRBD2 matching over 8 bases. Germline CDR1 LGHNA, CDR2 YSLEER. V lost 1 base and J lost 3; bases outside the gene matches: 2. The length of the CDR3 is 14 residues. The CDR3 nucleotides read TGCGCCAGCAGCCAAGGGACTAGCAACTACGAGCAGTACTTC. Translation gives CASSQGTSNYEQYF.

This chain uses TRBV29-1 with TRBJ1-1, with 8 nucleotides matching TRBD1. Trimming cost V 7 bases and J 1 base; bases outside gene matches: 2. This CDR3 spans 12 amino acids. CDR1 and CDR2 from the germline V gene are SQVTM and ANQGSEA. CDR3 loop: CSGGTGNTEAFF. In DNA, the CDR3 is TGCAGCGGCGGGACAGGGAACACTGAAGCTTTCTTT.

This sequence joins TRBV12-3 or TRBV12-4 and TRBJ1-2; D uncertain. The CDR3 loop spans 12 amino acids. Trimming stripped 5 bases from V and 1 base from J, with 5 bases between. The CDR3 spells CASSLNNYGYTF. CDR3 sequence (DNA): TGTGCCAGCAGTCTAAATAACTATGGCTACACCTTC.

V gene TRBV5-6 combines with J gene TRBJ1-1; 8 positions agree with TRBD1. Germline CDR1 SGHDT, CDR2 YYEEEE. This CDR3 has 15 amino acids. With 4 bases clipped from V and 2 bases from J, the junction kept 7 bases outside the gene matches. The CDR3: CASSQWDRINTEAFF. CDR3 bases: TGTGCCAGCAGCCAGTGGGACAGGATAAACACTGAAGCTTTCTTT.

The chain has TRBV5-6 and TRBJ2-2; 7 bases align to TRBD1. Germline V gene data show CDR1 as SGHDT and CDR2 as YYEEEE. With 2 bases clipped from V and 0 bases from J, the junction kept 7 bases outside the gene matches. The CDR3 loop spans 17 amino acids. The CDR3 here is CASSFIYTGANTGELFF. Here the CDR3 DNA reads TGTGCCAGCAGCTTCATTTACACAGGGGCGAACACCGGGGAGCTGTTTTTT.

V usage is TRBV6-6 and J usage is TRBJ2-7; D is undetermined. Germline CDR1 MNHNY, CDR2 SVGAGI (reference sequence). V lost 10 bases and J 2 bases, leaving 12 bases between the germline ends. This CDR3 has 12 amino acids. The CDR3, as DNA: TGTGCCACTGCGACTCGTACCTACGAGCAGTACTTC. Amino acids: CATATRTYEQYF.